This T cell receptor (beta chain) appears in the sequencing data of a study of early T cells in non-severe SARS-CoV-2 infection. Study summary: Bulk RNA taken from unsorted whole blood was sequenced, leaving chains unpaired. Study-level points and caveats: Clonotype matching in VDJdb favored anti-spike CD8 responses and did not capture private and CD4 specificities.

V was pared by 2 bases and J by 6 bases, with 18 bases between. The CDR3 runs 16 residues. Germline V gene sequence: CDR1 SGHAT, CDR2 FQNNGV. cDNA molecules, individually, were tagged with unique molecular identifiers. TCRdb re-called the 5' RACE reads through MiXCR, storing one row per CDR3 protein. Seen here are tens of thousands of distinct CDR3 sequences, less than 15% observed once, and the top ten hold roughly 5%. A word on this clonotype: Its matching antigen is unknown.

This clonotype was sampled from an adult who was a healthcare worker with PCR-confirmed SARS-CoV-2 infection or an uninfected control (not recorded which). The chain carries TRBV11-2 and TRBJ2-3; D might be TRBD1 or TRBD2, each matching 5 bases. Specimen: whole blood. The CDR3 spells CASSLKGDRYIDTQYF. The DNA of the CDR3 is TGTGCCAGCAGCTTAAAAGGGGACCGCTACATCGATACGCAGTATTTT.